The clone carrying this T cell receptor (beta chain) appeared once. Its cognate antigen is unknown. Germline V gene sequence: CDR1 SQVTM, CDR2 ANQGSEA. This CDR3 region has 17 residues. J was trimmed by 4 bases and V by 4 bases; bases with no gene match: 9. The data were obtained in a study of cytomegalovirus exposure and HLA in healthy donors. Study-level points and caveats: A later analysis linked around 17,000 TCR beta sequences to HLA alleles at 0.05 false discovery rate.

PCR amplification relied on 60 Vbeta primers (plus 13 Jbeta primers). Only in-frame clones appear in the TCRdb table, and some are missing; sequencing was by immunoSEQ multiplex PCR. There are about 160,000 clones in the sample; about 80% occur only once, and around 4.3% lies in the top ten. This sequence originates from a man aged 25 to 40 in good health and CMV-seronegative. V and J are TRBV29-1 and TRBJ2-3; TRBD2 aligns across 15 bases. Sequenced: PBMCs. CDR3 coding DNA: TGCAGCGTTGGGGGACTAGCGGGAGGAGTACCTCCAGATACGCAGTATTTT. This gives the protein CSVGGLAGGVPPDTQYF.